The source of this T cell receptor beta chain is a study of T cells in Graves' hyperthyroidism and ophthalmopathy. Regarding the study as a whole: Among thyroid clonotypes expanded above 0.001, most also appeared in blood. Stable hyperthyroidism was separated from ophthalmopathy by a model based on 13 V-J features.

TCR beta CDR3 region amplification was performed from RNA transcripts. The HTBI primer set was used in a first-round RT-PCR of the TCR CDR3. TCRdb re-called the multiplex PCR reads through MiXCR, storing one row per CDR3 protein. The top ten hold 6.5% to 9% of the sample, which has some 570,000 distinct CDR3 sequences, around 14% seen once. Active moderate-to-severe ophthalmopathy, Clinical Activity Score at least 3, NOSPECS at least 4, under 3 months' duration. The germline V gene encodes CDR1 SGHTA and CDR2 FQGNSA. Trimming took off 1 base at V and 7 bases at J, with 13 bases between the two ends. The CDR3 length is 15 residues. This clonotype appeared many times. The antigen is not known.

The V gene is TRBV7-2, the J gene TRBJ1-4; D perhaps matches TRBD1 (5 bases). This clonotype was sampled from a woman aged 18-29 years with Graves' ophthalmopathy. Input material: blood. CDR3 nucleotides: TGTGCCAGCAGCTTAGTTGGGGGATCGGGTGAAAAACTGTTTTTT. Amino acid sequence: CASSLVGGSGEKLFF.